This is a list of T cell receptor beta chains from one sample in a study of shared T cell receptors in the human thymus. Clones were read by immunoSEQ multiplex PCR, and TCRdb kept only the in-frame ones, dropping some. Of some 700,000 clones listed, approximately 83% were seen once; the top ten hold about 0.0098%. These records were also assigned to another study, of human thymus T cells.

The sample comprised thymocytes. The source is a girl under three years old with a congenital heart defect. The CDR3 runs from the conserved cysteine through the conserved F or W. The D gene is left open where the match is weak. Clone size is given for some rows only: seen once, a few or many times, or a class if the clone is expanded.

clone_size: .; v_call: TRBV11-2; j_call: TRBJ2-2; d_call: .; cdr3_nt: TGTGCCAGCAGCCCCCGGTCGGGGTCGAACACCGGGGAGCTGTTTTTT; cdr3_aa: CASSPRSGSNTGELFF
clone_size: .; v_call: TRBV6-1; j_call: TRBJ2-3; d_call: TRBD1; cdr3_nt: TGTGCCAGCGGATTACTGCAGGGGGTCCCAGATACGCAGTATTTT; cdr3_aa: CASGLLQGVPDTQYF
clone_size: .; v_call: TRBV29-1; j_call: TRBJ1-2; d_call: .; cdr3_nt: TGCAGCGTTGAGACGGGGGGCTATGGCTACACCTTC; cdr3_aa: CSVETGGYGYTF
clone_size: .; v_call: TRBV7-4; j_call: TRBJ2-5; d_call: TRBD2; cdr3_nt: TGTGCCAGCAGCTCTGGGGACTTGGGGGGGGAGACCCAGTACTTC; cdr3_aa: CASSSGDLGGETQYF
clone_size: .; v_call: TRBV19; j_call: TRBJ1-3; d_call: TRBD1; cdr3_nt: TGTGCCAGTAGAGACGACAGGGCTGGAAACACCATATATTTT; cdr3_aa: CASRDDRAGNTIYF
clone_size: .; v_call: TRBV28; j_call: TRBJ1-2; d_call: .; cdr3_nt: TGTGCCAGCAGTCCCCTAAACGATGGCTACACCTTC; cdr3_aa: CASSPLNDGYTF
clone_size: once; v_call: TRBV15; j_call: TRBJ2-1; d_call: .; cdr3_nt: TGTGCCACCAGCAGAGGGGCGGGGGCCCTTTACAATGAGCAGTTCTTC; cdr3_aa: CATSRGAGALYNEQFF
clone_size: .; v_call: TRBV9; j_call: TRBJ2-3; d_call: .; cdr3_nt: TGTGCCAGCAGCGGTGGGGGGACGGGGGCAGATACGCAGTATTTT; cdr3_aa: CASSGGGTGADTQYF
clone_size: .; v_call: TRBV14; j_call: TRBJ2-3; d_call: .; cdr3_nt: TGTGCCAGCAGCGTAATACACAGGACCCATGGGATGACCTCCACAGATACGCAGTATTTT; cdr3_aa: CASSVIHRTHGMTSTDTQYF
clone_size: .; v_call: TRBV6-1; j_call: TRBJ1-1; d_call: TRBD1; cdr3_nt: TGTGCCAGCAGTGCGGCCCAGGACAGGTTAAAAATGAGGACTGAAGCTTTCTTT; cdr3_aa: CASSAAQDRLKMRTEAFF
clone_size: .; v_call: TRBV27; j_call: TRBJ2-6; d_call: TRBD1; cdr3_nt: TGTGCCAGCAGATTACATCCGGGACAGGGGCCTGGGGCCAACGTCCTGACTTTC; cdr3_aa: CASRLHPGQGPGANVLTF
clone_size: .; v_call: TRBV6-5; j_call: TRBJ2-7; d_call: .; cdr3_nt: TGTGCCAGCAGTCGATCAAGACACTACGAGCAGTACTTC; cdr3_aa: CASSRSRHYEQYF
clone_size: .; v_call: TRBV5-6; j_call: TRBJ1-6; d_call: .; cdr3_nt: TGTGCCAGCAGCCTACCAGGGTCCTCACCCCTCCACTTT; cdr3_aa: CASSLPGSSPLHF
clone_size: .; v_call: TRBV27; j_call: TRBJ2-7; d_call: .; cdr3_nt: TGTGCCAGCAGGGACACAGGTTGGGGCTACGAGCGGTACTTC; cdr3_aa: CASRDTGWGYERYF
clone_size: .; v_call: TRBV5-4; j_call: TRBJ1-1; d_call: TRBD1; cdr3_nt: TGTGCCAGCACTCAGGGGGCGCGCACTGAAGCTTTCTTT; cdr3_aa: CASTQGARTEAFF
clone_size: .; v_call: TRBV7-2; j_call: TRBJ1-1; d_call: .; cdr3_nt: TGTGCCAGCAGCCACCAAACGGGGTGCCATAACACTGAAGCTTTCTTT; cdr3_aa: CASSHQTGCHNTEAFF
clone_size: .; v_call: TRBV10-2; j_call: TRBJ2-5; d_call: .; cdr3_nt: TGCGCCAGCAGTGAACGGTCCCACCAAGAGACCCAGTACTTC; cdr3_aa: CASSERSHQETQYF
clone_size: once; v_call: TRBV5-1; j_call: TRBJ2-7; d_call: .; cdr3_nt: TGCGCCAGCAGCTTACAGAACCCAGCCTACGAGCAGTACTTC; cdr3_aa: CASSLQNPAYEQYF
clone_size: .; v_call: TRBV4-3; j_call: TRBJ2-3; d_call: TRBD2; cdr3_nt: TGCGCCAGCAGCCCACAAGGACTAGCGGGGTACACAGATACGCAGTATTTT; cdr3_aa: CASSPQGLAGYTDTQYF
clone_size: once; v_call: TRBV10-3; j_call: TRBJ1-2; d_call: TRBD1; cdr3_nt: TGTGCCATCAGTGATCAGCAGGGGGCCTTCTTGAACTATGGCTACACCTTC; cdr3_aa: CAISDQQGAFLNYGYTF
clone_size: .; v_call: TRBV15; j_call: TRBJ2-5; d_call: TRBD1; cdr3_nt: TGTGCCACCAGCAGAGATTGGGGGGGGACAGGGAGGAATCGGGAATCCCAGTACTTC; cdr3_aa: CATSRDWGGTGRNRESQYF
clone_size: .; v_call: TRBV29-1; j_call: TRBJ2-1; d_call: TRBD1; cdr3_nt: TGCAGCGTGGGGGACGGACAGGGGGCGCGGAATGAGCAGTTCTTC; cdr3_aa: CSVGDGQGARNEQFF
clone_size: .; v_call: TRBV7-8; j_call: TRBJ2-7; d_call: TRBD1; cdr3_nt: TGTGCCAGCAGCTTTCGGACAGGGGGCCTGGGAGAGCAGTACTTC; cdr3_aa: CASSFRTGGLGEQYF
clone_size: .; v_call: TRBV7-9; j_call: TRBJ1-2; d_call: .; cdr3_nt: TGTGCCAGCAGCCTTCGACAGGACTACTATGGCTACACCTTC; cdr3_aa: CASSLRQDYYGYTF
clone_size: .; v_call: TRBV5-1; j_call: TRBJ1-1; d_call: .; cdr3_nt: TGCGCCAGCAGCTTGTTTCCGTGGCCACCGAACACTGAAGCTTTCTTT; cdr3_aa: CASSLFPWPPNTEAFF
clone_size: .; v_call: TRBV5-1; j_call: TRBJ2-7; d_call: TRBD1; cdr3_nt: TGCGCCAGCAGCTTTGGGACAGGGGTCTCCTACGAGCAGTACTTC; cdr3_aa: CASSFGTGVSYEQYF
clone_size: .; v_call: TRBV2; j_call: TRBJ2-5; d_call: .; cdr3_nt: TGTGCCAGCGTCCCCCACCGAGGGCAAGAGACCCAGTACTTC; cdr3_aa: CASVPHRGQETQYF
clone_size: .; v_call: TRBV19; j_call: TRBJ1-2; d_call: TRBD1; cdr3_nt: TGTGCCAGTAGGAGCCGGGACAGGGAAATTGAGCATCTTAACTATGGCTACACCTTC; cdr3_aa: CASRSRDREIEHLNYGYTF
clone_size: .; v_call: TRBV6-5; j_call: TRBJ1-1; d_call: .; cdr3_nt: TGTGCCAGCAGTTACAGCAACACTGAAGCTTTCTTT; cdr3_aa: CASSYSNTEAFF
clone_size: .; v_call: TRBV13; j_call: TRBJ2-3; d_call: .; cdr3_nt: TGTGCCAGCAGCTTACAGGGTTTTAAGGATACGCAGTATTTT; cdr3_aa: CASSLQGFKDTQYF
clone_size: .; v_call: TRBV6-6; j_call: TRBJ1-2; d_call: .; cdr3_nt: TGTGCCAGCAGCTTCGTCGGACAGAACTTCTATGGCTACACCTTC; cdr3_aa: CASSFVGQNFYGYTF
clone_size: .; v_call: TRBV5-6; j_call: TRBJ2-7; d_call: .; cdr3_nt: TGTGCCAGCAGCTTGTTCGGCAGGGTATCCTACGAGCAGTACTTC; cdr3_aa: CASSLFGRVSYEQYF
clone_size: .; v_call: TRBV5-6; j_call: TRBJ2-5; d_call: .; cdr3_nt: TGTGCCAGCAGCTTAAGGGGTCCAGGGGCAAGCCAAGAGACCCAGTACTTC; cdr3_aa: CASSLRGPGASQETQYF
clone_size: .; v_call: TRBV14; j_call: TRBJ2-5; d_call: TRBD1; cdr3_nt: TGTGCCAGCAGCCCGGGACAGGGTGGCATAGAGACCCAGTACTTC; cdr3_aa: CASSPGQGGIETQYF
clone_size: .; v_call: TRBV5-1; j_call: TRBJ2-3; d_call: TRBD2; cdr3_nt: TGCGCCAGCAGCTGGACTAGCGGGGACACAGATACGCAGTATTTT; cdr3_aa: CASSWTSGDTDTQYF